This T cell receptor beta chain was retrieved from a study of beta chain features in type 1 diabetes. Across the study: Across the samples, roughly 98,000,000 sorted cells were examined in total.

In its sample, this clone was seen a few times. Its antigen is still unknown. With 10 bases clipped from V and 8 bases from J, the junction kept 6 bases outside the gene matches. The length of the CDR3 is 13 residues. Germline V gene sequence: CDR1 SNHLY, CDR2 FYNNEI. Expressed TCRB transcripts were sequenced because the entire RNA isolate underwent reverse transcription. The protocol was immunoSEQ multiplex PCR, while the TCRdb copy is restricted to in-frame clones and leaves out a portion. The sample includes over 200,000 clones, roughly 10% of them seen just once. Populations obtained by sorting all exceeded 95% purity. Whole-study results and caveats: Researchers cautioned that cDNA sequencing could over-represent cells with high TCR expression. All four CD4+ subsets of Type 1 diabetes patients contained TCRB CDR3s that were moderately but significantly shorter. Compared with healthy donors, patients appeared to share more similar naive, central memory and regulatory TCRB repertoires.

This receptor was taken from a man aged 25-40 years with type 1 diabetes. Sample: naive CD4+ T cells from blood. This chain uses TRBV2 with TRBJ1-6; TRBD1 matches 9 bases. In DNA, the CDR3 is TGTGCCATCGGACAGGGGACGGATTCACCCCTCCACTTT. Its protein is CAIGQGTDSPLHF.